This TCR beta chain comes out of a study of Graves' ophthalmopathy and Graves' hyperthyroidism. Moderate-to-severe activity, CAS ≥3, NOSPECS ≥4 and duration under 3 months were recorded for donors with ophthalmopathy. J gave up 2 bases and V 5 bases, and 16 bases lay outside the gene matches. The V gene's germline CDR1 is SGHTA and CDR2 FQGNSA. The CDR3 loop spans 18 amino acids. From RNA, the CDR3 regions of TCR beta chains were amplified and sequenced. Amplification began with first-round RT-PCR using HTBI primers, then second-round multiplex PCR was performed. MiXCR, applied by TCRdb to the multiplex PCR reads, yields one record per CDR3 protein. The sample consists of hundreds of thousands of distinct CDR3 sequences, over 40% of them appearing once.

This chain links TRBV7-2 with TRBJ2-3; TRBD1 matches at 7 bases. The sequenced sample was peripheral blood. The TCR sequence derives from an adult man with Graves' ophthalmopathy. The CDR3 coding sequence is TGTGCCAGCAGCCACCGTACCTCCGGGACAGCTAACACAGATACGCAGTATTTT. It yields the protein CASSHRTSGTANTDTQYF.